This T cell receptor (beta chain) was profiled in a study of T cell responses to AZD1222 COVID-19 vaccine (dated by TCRdb to about 2021). General notes on the study: Because spike-specific TCR depth and breadth did not differ between the two schedules, AZD1222 recipients who got a second dose at roughly 4 weeks were pooled with those who got a second dose at roughly 12 weeks. A total of approximately 250 trial participants underwent TCR sequencing, of whom about 210 had received two doses of AZD1222 and approximately 26 had received two doses of the MenACWY control vaccine. Trial participants were enrolled into age subgroups of 18-55, 56-69 and 70-plus years, which contained roughly 140, 27 and 60 TCR-sequenced participants, respectively. Broader findings and caveats from the paper: In the small 56-69-year group, the increase in depth fell short of significance, most likely because of low power. Conclusions about previously exposed vaccinees are limited because only a handful of AZD1222 recipients were SARS-CoV-2 seropositive at baseline. The vaccine-associated CD4 TCRs covered the entire spike protein, and the dominant responses fell in regions 160-218 and 743-854. No day 14 peak-response samples were available, so repertoires were characterized only after the peak T cell response. Participants were mostly white British, with more females than males. The authors suggested clonal diversity may have been underestimated. After two AZD1222 doses, both the breadth and the depth of spike-specific TCRs were significantly higher than at day 0 and than in MenACWY recipients. Nearly half of unique spike-specific TCRs reportedly recognized epitopes outside regions mutated in the B.1.351 and B.1.1.7 variants.

Interpreted using the paper, the time point label stands for: baseline before first vaccination. Vaccinee samples were obtained from the UK trials COV001 and COV002, which included a single-blind randomized controlled phase 2/3 trial of AZD1222 (ChAdOx1 nCoV-19) in healthy adults. For TCRbeta chain sequencing, PBMC samples were collected from trial participants at day 0 and at day 28 after the second dose. The CDR3 regions of human TCRbeta chains were analyzed by immunosequencing. Per the original workflow: Repertoire TCRs were matched against a reference library of SARS-CoV-2-specific TCRs generated with the MIRA antigen-specificity platform. Breadth meant the fraction of unique TCRs that were SARS-CoV-2-associated, whereas depth meant the fraction of total T cells that were SARS-CoV-2-associated. Using the MIRA data, each spike-specific TCR was mapped to the spike region that the TCR reacts to and placed in a CD4 or CD8 class. Log10-transformed breadth and depth values were compared by one-way ANOVA with Sidak's multiple comparisons tests. The table was pulled from immuneACCESS by TCRdb, which kept in-frame rearrangements only. Such tables lose some clones; where checked, under half of the loss comes from unresolved V genes, and the rest has no known cause. Clone size and V and J calls were adopted from that table, with D and trimming inferred from the DNA. A total of approximately 170,000 clones appear in this sample, 80% to 90% of them only once. Approximately 7.2% of the sample rests with the top ten.

Trimming takes 5 bases off V and 7 bases off J; junction bases not matched to a gene: 11. CDR3 length: 16 amino acids, cysteine to phenylalanine. Only CDR3 DNA remains: 48 bases, in frame from the first base. As encoded in the germline V gene (reference sequence), CDR1 is MNHNY while CDR2 is SVGAGI. As for this clone: The specificity of this receptor is unknown. No base qualities exist here, and no much larger clone lies one base off it.

The sample consisted of peripheral blood, taken on day 0 of AZD1222 vaccination. The origin of this receptor is an adult in good health. The V gene is TRBV6-6 and the J gene is TRBJ1-3, and 10 junctional nucleotides match TRBD1. The sequenced DNA is TGTGCCAGCAGTACAAGACAGGGGGCTTTAATCAACACCATATATTTT. It encodes CASSTRQGALINTIYF.